The 14 T cell receptor beta chains given below trace back to one sample, sequenced in a study of Tregs in tolerant kidney transplant recipients. Generated by immunoSEQ multiplex PCR, the TCRdb table keeps only in-frame clones and is missing some. Its table lists about 31,000 clones. Related graft donors supplied nonmyeloablative bone marrow transplants, and mixed chimerism was transient. The sample here was CD4+ T cells from blood (PBMCs), taken 24 months after the transplant. The source is a human patient who received a combined kidney and bone marrow transplant. The graft donor may be the source of some T cells.

For this clone: With the read ending 3 residues before the CDR3 end, the germline J gene is used to fill in that end. The chain has TRBV11-3 and TRBJ1-6, with 8 nucleotides matching TRBD1. The V gene end was trimmed by 5 bases and the J gene end by 7 bases; junction bases not matched to a gene: 4. This CDR3 is 14 amino acids long. Germline V gene data show CDR1 as SGHNT and CDR2 as YENEEA. Incomplete CDR3 DNA: TGTGCCAGCAGCCATGGACAGGGAAATTCACCC. Translated: CASSHGQGNSP. In full, the CDR3 is CASSHGQGNSPLHF.

Worth noting for this clone: The read stops 3 residues short of the end of the CDR3; the missing end is completed from the germline J gene. The V call is TRBV20-1, the J call TRBJ2-7, with 13 bases aligning to TRBD2. There are 14 residues in the CDR3. Per germline, CDR1 DFQATT and CDR2 SNEGSKA (reference sequence). The DNA read from the CDR3 is TGCAGCCCTAGTGGGACTAGCGGGGTCTACGAG. It encodes CSPSGTSGVYE. The entire CDR3 sequence reads CSPSGTSGVYEQYF.

About this clone itself: The CDR3 goes on 3 residues after the read ends, and that part is filled in from the germline J gene. V and J are TRBV30 and TRBJ2-5; TRBD1 matches 8 bases. Germline loops: CDR1 GTSNPN, CDR2 SVGIG (reference sequence). The CDR3 totals 13 residues. Trimming cost V 3 bases and J 2 bases; bases outside gene matches: 2. CDR3 sequence reads: CAWRGQGQETQYF. Partial CDR3 DNA: TGTGCCTGGAGAGGACAGGGACAAGAGACC.

With regard to this clone: The CDR3 is cut off 3 residues early in the read; its end comes from the germline J gene. The chain uses TRBV7-2 and TRBJ1-2, with 7 positions matching TRBD1. V shed 4 bases and J 7 bases; nucleotides not matched to a gene: 12. Germline V gene lookup returns CDR1 SGHTA and CDR2 FQGNSA. The CDR3 sequence is 15 residues long. Partial CDR3 DNA: TGTGCCAGCAGCTCTCCCGGGACAGCGGTTTTTGGC. Encoded protein: CASSSPGTAVFG. The entire CDR3 is CASSSPGTAVFGYTF.

Notes on this clone: The DNA ends 3 residues before the CDR3 does, and the rest of the CDR3 is filled in from the germline J gene. The rearrangement links TRBV6-2 or TRBV6-3 to TRBJ2-5; 8 bases match TRBD2. CDR1 and CDR2 from the germline V gene are MNHEY and SVGEGT. This CDR3 comprises 15 residues. With 5 bases clipped from V and 5 bases from J, the junction kept 10 bases outside the gene matches. CDR3 amino acids: CASSAGRLAMETQYF. CDR3 DNA (partial): TGTGCCAGCAGTGCGGGGCGACTAGCGATGGAGACC.

Concerning this clone itself: The read falls 3 residues short of the CDR3 end, and the missing part is taken from the germline J gene. The chain combines TRBV10-3 with TRBJ1-2, with no clear D. CDR3 length equals 12 residues. CDR1 is ENHRY, CDR2 SYGVKD, per germline. The part of the CDR3 DNA that was read is TGTGCCATCAGTGAGACCTCTGGCGGC. Its translation: CAISETSGG. The whole CDR3 sequence reads CAISETSGGYTF.

A note on this clone: The CDR3 end lies 3 residues beyond the end of the read and is filled in from the germline J gene. The rearrangement links TRBV12-5 to TRBJ1-1; D unclear. V lost 5 bases, J lost 4 bases, and 14 bases lay in between. Germline V CDR1 and CDR2: LGHNT, FRNRAP. The CDR3 is 14 residues long. The CDR3: CASGTYPRGTEAFF. The sequenced part of the CDR3 DNA is TGTGCTAGTGGTACCTACCCCCGGGGCACTGAA.

Concerning this clone: The read stops 3 residues short of the end of the CDR3; the missing end is completed from the germline J gene. The chain links TRBV4-2 to TRBJ2-1; 7 positions match TRBD1. Germline loops: CDR1 LGHNA, CDR2 YNFKEQ. CDR3 size: 16 residues. The V segment lost 0 bases and the J segment 2 bases; nucleotides outside the gene matches: 4. CDR3 bases read: TGTGCCAGCAGCCAAGACCCCGGGACAGCCTACAATGAG. This gives the protein CASSQDPGTAYNE. The entire CDR3 protein reads CASSQDPGTAYNEQFF.

Regarding this clone: The read terminates 3 residues before the CDR3 end, so the remaining end is supplied by the germline J gene. The rearrangement links TRBV6-2 or TRBV6-3 to TRBJ1-2, with 7 bases lining up with TRBD1. With V trimmed by 7 bases and J by 7 bases, 9 bases remained unmatched. The CDR3 extends over 13 amino acids. The germline gives CDR1 MNHEY, CDR2 SVGEGT. Incomplete CDR3 DNA: TGTGCCAGCACCCAGGGACAGCTGGCTGGC. It translates to CASTQGQLAG. The full CDR3 sequence reads CASTQGQLAGYTF.

About this clone: The read terminates 3 residues before the CDR3 end, so the remaining end is supplied by the germline J gene. The chain combines TRBV19 with TRBJ1-2, with 8 bases aligning to TRBD1. The V gene's germline CDR1 is LNHDA and CDR2 SQIVND (reference sequence). The CDR3 spans 15 residues. The part of the CDR3 DNA that was read is TGTGCCAGTAGTTCGCCTAACAGGGGGGCAGAAGGC. Translating it yields CASSSPNRGAEG. The entire CDR3 protein reads CASSSPNRGAEGYTF.

The sequenced part of the CDR3 DNA is TGTGCCAGCAGCTTAGCCAGTTACAATGAG. Its translation: CASSLASYNE. In full, the CDR3 is CASSLASYNEQFF. The V gene is TRBV7-2, the J gene TRBJ2-1; D call uncertain. The CDR3 is cut off 3 residues early in the read; its end comes from the germline J gene. Between the trimmed V and J ends, which lost 0 bases and 4 bases, there was a span of 4 bases. The CDR3 length is 13 residues. The V gene's germline CDR1 is SGHTA and CDR2 FQGNSA.

Worth noting for this clone: The read ends 3 residues before the CDR3 terminus; that terminus is restored from the germline J gene. The chain joins TRBV19 to TRBJ2-4; 7 nucleotides line up with TRBD1. V was clipped by 0 bases and J by 5 bases; unmatched bases: 4. Germline V gene lookup returns CDR1 LNHDA and CDR2 SQIVND (reference sequence). The CDR3 runs to 15 residues. The sequenced part of the CDR3 DNA is TGTGCCAGTAGTATAGATCGGGACAGCGAAAACATT. Translation gives CASSIDRDSENI. The full CDR3 sequence reads CASSIDRDSENIQYF.

With respect to this clone: The read ends 3 residues before the CDR3 terminus; that terminus is restored from the germline J gene. The gene calls are TRBV18 and TRBJ1-4; the match to TRBD1 covers 8 bases. The V and J ends lost 1 base and 3 bases, in that order; junction bases with no gene match: 1. The CDR3 runs 15 residues. Germline CDR1 and CDR2: KGHSH and LQKENI. CDR3 sequence reads: CASSPRQGSNEKLFF. The covered CDR3 bases are TGTGCCAGCTCACCACGACAGGGGTCTAATGAAAAA.

Of note for this clone: The CDR3 end falls 3 residues outside the read, so it is completed with the germline J gene. This sequence joins TRBV20-1 and TRBJ2-3; 7 positions match TRBD2. Germline CDR1 reads DFQATT; CDR2 reads SNEGSKA (reference sequence). J was trimmed by 3 bases and V by 1 base; bases with no gene match: 4. This CDR3 comprises 14 residues. The covered CDR3 bases are TGCAGTGCTAGAGTGCTAGCGGTGACAGATACG. Its translation: CSARVLAVTDT. The entire CDR3 protein reads CSARVLAVTDTQYF.